This T cell receptor (beta chain) stems from a study of cytomegalovirus exposure and HLA in healthy donors (dated by TCRdb to 2017 to 2019). With regard to the full study: In an earlier analysis of 550 to 750 of the donors, 250 to 350 Gb of sequence data and 120 million or so unique TCR beta sequences from about 179 million T cells were reported. Approximately 300 gigabases of sequencing data and around 85 million unique TCR sequences made up an early release that covered under 750 HLA-typed donors. Among the roughly 430 genotyped donors, around 79% belonged to the genetic ancestry cluster associated with self-reported Caucasian donors. The aim of the study was to test whether cataloging public T cell receptors could identify signatures of past pathogen exposure. The T cell repertoires of several hundred subjects were profiled by immunosequencing and related to cytomegalovirus serostatus. In addition to the first cohort of 650 to 800 subjects, a separate validation cohort of approximately 110 different subjects was used. To predict cytomegalovirus infection status, the study combined high-throughput TCR immunosequencing, statistical association of individual TCRs with disease status, and machine learning. In a later analysis, previously published TCR beta repertoires from 500 to 750 donors were re-analyzed and high-resolution HLA genotyping was added so that TCR occurrence patterns could be studied. Rather than drawing on any new phenotypic data, the later analysis identified candidate immune exposures from TCR beta sequences and the way those sequences occurred across donors. To decide whether each TCR beta V gene segment behaved as functional or pseudogenic, an earlier analysis of approximately 620 of the donors relied on high-throughput TCR beta sequencing. Donor age, sex, ethnicity and CMV serostatus were collected together with the repertoire data. A later genetic analysis took genome-wide SNP genotypes for about three fifths of the 666 donors and used that subset as a discovery cohort. All discovery cohort repertoires had been generated using a single sequencing platform. HLA typing covered class I and class II loci at four-digit resolution. Typing coverage differed by locus: A, B, C, DRB1 and DQB1 were typed in roughly 620-630 donors, DQA1 in about 560, DPA1 in 600 to 610, and DPB1 in just under 480. Four or five DR-DQ haplotypes were handled as single units for association and clustering because linkage in the cohort was strong. Among a few hundred genotyped donors of the cohort, an average of about 240,000 unique TCR beta nucleotide sequences were sequenced per donor, around a sixth of them non-productive. General study outcomes and caveats: While some public TCRs were present in many individuals, most TCR sequences turned up only very rarely across donors. A cluster of highly shared sequence variants was judged likely to represent a technical artifact of the sequencing pipeline. According to the authors, the approach could potentially be generalized to other disease states and immunological phenotypes. In an earlier analysis of more than 500 of the donors, most TCR beta V segments appeared in productive rearrangements about 87% or about 30% of the time, broadly matching IMGT annotations. A total of around 150 TCR beta chains were listed by the study as associated with cytomegalovirus. Because counts were too low, some 16 rarely observed V segments, including chromosome 9 orphons, were excluded from the earlier analysis of about 500 of the donors. A later analysis found that TCR association rates varied across HLA loci, with DRB1 alleles showing the most associated TCRs and HLA-C alleles the fewest. The presence/absence analyses assumed that sequencing depth was roughly uniform across donors, and that assumption may not be true. Specific HLA alleles were associated with 18,000 or so TCR beta sequences at a false discovery rate of 0.05 in a later analysis. A later analysis found that HLA-associated TCR beta chains were more clonally expanded and had lower generation probabilities than equally common non-associated chains. Only TCR beta chains were sequenced in this cohort, and the absence of alpha or paired-chain data limited detectable features. Because the 87-base-pair reads could not distinguish some IMGT-functional V segments, including TRBV6-2 and TRBV6-3, those segments were excluded. A few of the identified cytomegalovirus-associated TCR beta chains were confirmed in vitro to be specific for cytomegalovirus antigens. Immune exposure information for the cohort was limited to CMV serostatus. When HLA alleles, especially DR and DQ, strongly co-occurred, TCR associations were difficult to assign to individual alleles. In a later genetic analysis, a missense DCLRE1C variant was associated with V-gene and J-gene trimming of TCR beta chains, and the association was replicated in an independent cohort. Cytomegalovirus status was reported to be diagnosed by the classifier with high specificity and sensitivity in both the original and validation cohorts. A further reported finding was that TCR beta sequences accurately predicted the HLA-A and HLA-B alleles for most subjects in the first cohort. In a later analysis, most CMV-associated TCR beta chains were found to appear HLA-restricted, with HLA associations seemingly driven largely by CMV exposure. A later analysis reported that several top co-occurrence clusters appeared linked to parvovirus B19, influenza, CMV and Epstein-Barr virus. Linkage disequilibrium might explain the correlated functional status among segregating V segments, but an unknown experimental factor could not be excluded. Because some donors lacked HLA typing at each locus, the association tests relied only on the typed subset. Compared with the 666-donor mean, donors in an Asian-associated ancestry cluster had fewer N-insertions in productive TCRs, according to a later genetic analysis.

V loses 3 bases at its end and J loses 7 bases; junction bases beyond the gene matches: 9. CDR1 LNHDA and CDR2 SQIVND are derived from the germline V gene (reference sequence). The CDR3 holds 15 amino acids from the cysteine to the phenylalanine. The read is trimmed to its CDR3 DNA, 45 bases read in frame from base 1. The cohort consisted of 670 or so healthy bone marrow donors. At the time of sampling, every cohort member was nominally healthy, though immune exposures that went unrecorded were likely present. The donor was CMV seronegative and belonged to the group of around 350 seronegative cohort members. Every donor gave a peripheral blood sample, and the peripheral blood mononuclear cells from that sample were used for TCR beta sequencing. The Qiagen DNeasy Blood Extraction Kit was used to extract genomic DNA from the blood cell samples. The protocol used for the library was the immunoSEQ multiplex PCR assay. The multiplex PCR relied on a mix of 60 forward primers for TCR Vbeta segments and 13 reverse primers for TCR Jbeta segments. A multiplex PCR assay on genomic DNA amplified the CDR3 region of rearranged TCR beta genes. The amplified TCR beta libraries were sequenced on the Illumina HiSeq System as 87-base-pair reads. In the paper's pipeline: A later analysis counted around 72 million unique TCR beta chains across the 640 or so repertoires, and around 9.9 million of these chains were shared by at least two donors. To remove PCR and sequencing errors, raw reads were error-corrected and collapsed into unique sequences using a nearest-neighbor algorithm that merged closely related sequences. V, D and J gene segments were assigned by aligning CDR3 sequences to IMGT reference sequences. For a sequence to be retained, a match of at least six nucleotides was required to both a V gene segment and a J gene segment. A rearrangement counted as productive if the CDR3 had no stop codons and remained in frame with V and J, and every other rearrangement counted as non-productive. Following IMGT convention, CDR3 was defined as the stretch from the second conserved V-encoded cysteine to the conserved J-encoded phenylalanine. The earlier analysis of a few hundred of the donors excluded sequences that lacked an unambiguous match to a single V gene segment. An earlier analysis of just under 600 of the donors called V segments functional above 56.7% productive rearrangements and segregating when the between-donor standard deviation exceeded 5%. A statistical classification framework was built to diagnose cytomegalovirus status from the catalog of TCR beta chain sequences. In a later analysis, V and J genes were assigned by comparing TCR nucleotide sequences against IMGT/GENE-DB human TR gene sequences. The TCRdist pipeline was used in a later analysis to assign CDR3 sequences and most-parsimonious VDJ recombination scenarios. In a later analysis, each TCR beta chain was defined by its CDR3 amino acid sequence together with its V-gene family, and reads lacking a unique V-gene family were excluded. A later analysis removed 550 to 650 highly shared, low-generation-probability nucleotide sequences to deal with suspected cross-contamination and a sequencing artifact. In a later analysis, a clonal expansion index for each public chain was calculated from normalized within-repertoire ranks of inferred template counts. In a later analysis, generation probabilities were computed with a VDJ recombination model fitted to out-of-frame rearrangements, and the resulting probabilities were checked against IGoR. In a later analysis, TCR-TCR, TCR-HLA and TCR-CMV co-occurrence was scored with hypergeometric tests, and a repertoire-size bias correction was applied to TCR pairs. False discovery rates were estimated in a later analysis by permuting HLA or CMV assignments 20 times. In a later analysis, co-occurring TCRs were grouped using DBSCAN, and TCRdist sequence similarity was added for clustering within HLA-allele-positive subsets. Co-occurrence clustering excluded repertoires with fewer than 30,000 or more than 120,000 public chains, plus five with anomalous nucleotide sharing. The source is immuneACCESS, and TCRdb retained only in-frame sequences with V and J called. Part of the clones is not carried over; for the studies checked, unresolved V genes explain less than half of this, and the remainder is unexplained. The V and J calls and clone size are taken from that table; D and trimming were inferred from the DNA. The sample records some 200,000 clones, about 78% of which are singletons. Jointly, the top ten make up about 2.8% of the sample.

Concerning this clone itself: Its antigen is currently not known. No base qualities exist here, and no much larger clone lies one base off it.

In this chain, TRBV19 is recombined with TRBJ2-1; TRBD2 aligns with 7 central bases. The sample taken for sequencing was PBMCs. The clonotype originates from a woman between 25 and 40 years old in good health and CMV-seronegative. The DNA sequence reads TGTGCCAGTAGTATTTCGGGGGGACGGTCAAATGAGCAGTTCTTC. It encodes CASSISGGRSNEQFF. Beyond the CDR3, the reference TRBV19 and TRBJ2-1 genes provide the residues; the full variable domain reads: DGGITQSPKYLFRKEGQNVTLSCEQNLNHDAMYWYRQDPGQGLRLIYYSQIVNDFQKGDIAEGYSVSREKKESFPLTVTSAQKNPTAFYLCASSISGGRSNEQFFGPGTRLTVL.